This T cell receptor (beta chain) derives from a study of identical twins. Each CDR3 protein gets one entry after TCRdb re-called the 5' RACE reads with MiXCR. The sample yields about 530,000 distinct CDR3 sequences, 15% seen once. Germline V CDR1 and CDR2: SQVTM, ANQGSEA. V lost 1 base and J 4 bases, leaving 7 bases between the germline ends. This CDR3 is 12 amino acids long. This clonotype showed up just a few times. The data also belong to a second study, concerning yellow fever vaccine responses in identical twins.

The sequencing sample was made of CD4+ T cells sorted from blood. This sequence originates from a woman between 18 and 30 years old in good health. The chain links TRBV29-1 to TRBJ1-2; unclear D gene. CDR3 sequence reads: CSVEGGGYGYTF. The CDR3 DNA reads TGCAGCGTTGAAGGCGGTGGCTATGGCTACACCTTC.